These T cell receptor beta chains were read from a single sample in a study of metastatic and nonmetastatic thyroid tumors. TCRdb re-processed the PCR reads through MiXCR. The table lists 45,000 to 55,000 clones, around 25% of them singletons, with about 3.3% in the top ten. Sequenced input: blood. The receptors were sampled from a male donor with papillary thyroid cancer or a benign thyroid nodule (not recorded which). Some clones in this sample may be carry-over from other donors' samples. The CDR3 runs from the conserved cysteine through the conserved F or W. A D gene is named only where the DNA matches it firmly. Expanded clones are given a class, and other clones once, few, many or no size at all.

v_gene: TRBV5-1; d_gene: NA; abundance: NA; j_gene: TRBJ2-7; CDR3aa: CASRADNYEQYF; CDR3nt: TGCGCCAGCAGGGCTGACAATTACGAGCAGTACTTC
v_gene: TRBV6-6; d_gene: TRBD2; abundance: many; j_gene: TRBJ2-3; CDR3aa: CASSYEAPGGDTQYF; CDR3nt: TGTGCCAGCAGTTACGAGGCCCCGGGGGGAGATACGCAGTATTTT
v_gene: TRBV19; d_gene: TRBD1; abundance: many; j_gene: TRBJ2-1; CDR3aa: CASRGTGGNEQFF; CDR3nt: TGTGCCAGCCGCGGGACAGGCGGCAATGAGCAGTTCTTC
v_gene: TRBV6-1; d_gene: TRBD2; abundance: many; j_gene: TRBJ2-1; CDR3aa: CASSLAGEDEQFF; CDR3nt: TGTGCCAGCAGCCTAGCGGGAGAAGATGAGCAGTTCTTC
v_gene: TRBV19; d_gene: NA; abundance: many; j_gene: TRBJ1-5; CDR3aa: CASSNLLSNQPQHF; CDR3nt: TGTGCCAGTAGTAATTTACTTAGCAATCAGCCCCAGCATTTT
v_gene: TRBV28; d_gene: TRBD2; abundance: few; j_gene: TRBJ2-6; CDR3aa: CASSPGGRSGANVLTF; CDR3nt: TGTGCCAGCAGTCCGGGGGGGCGATCTGGGGCCAACGTCCTGACTTTC
v_gene: TRBV30; d_gene: TRBD2; abundance: few; j_gene: TRBJ2-3; CDR3aa: CAWRSSGRSDTQYF; CDR3nt: TGTGCCTGGAGATCTAGCGGGAGGTCAGATACGCAGTATTTT
v_gene: TRBV3-1; d_gene: NA; abundance: few; j_gene: TRBJ2-5; CDR3aa: CASSQQETQYF; CDR3nt: TGTGCCAGCAGCCAACAAGAGACCCAGTACTTC
v_gene: TRBV28; d_gene: TRBD2; abundance: few; j_gene: TRBJ2-7; CDR3aa: CASFSRSGRSYEQYF; CDR3nt: TGTGCCAGCTTCTCGCGTAGCGGGAGATCCTACGAGCAGTACTTC
v_gene: TRBV11-1; d_gene: NA; abundance: NA; j_gene: TRBJ1-2; CDR3aa: CASSFLSGGYTF; CDR3nt: TGTGCCAGCAGCTTCCTTTCGGGCGGCTACACCTTC
v_gene: TRBV10-1; d_gene: TRBD2; abundance: few; j_gene: TRBJ2-7; CDR3aa: CARMTSVPSYEQYF; CDR3nt: TGCGCCAGAATGACTAGCGTGCCCTCCTACGAGCAGTACTTC
v_gene: TRBV6-1; d_gene: NA; abundance: few; j_gene: TRBJ1-2; CDR3aa: CASSATTVNYGYTF; CDR3nt: TGTGCCAGCAGCGCAACGACAGTTAACTATGGCTACACCTTC
v_gene: TRBV28; d_gene: TRBD1; abundance: few; j_gene: TRBJ2-6; CDR3aa: CASLDRVGANVLTF; CDR3nt: TGTGCCAGCCTCGACAGGGTCGGGGCCAACGTCCTGACTTTC
v_gene: TRBV9; d_gene: TRBD2; abundance: many; j_gene: TRBJ2-5; CDR3aa: CASSVSSGSYGETQYF; CDR3nt: TGTGCCAGCAGCGTCTCTAGCGGGAGTTACGGGGAGACCCAGTACTTC
v_gene: TRBV24-1; d_gene: NA; abundance: few; j_gene: TRBJ1-1; CDR3aa: CATSDSRQGGNTESFF; CDR3nt: TGTGCCACCAGTGATTCCAGGCAGGGTGGGAACACTGAATCTTTCTTT
v_gene: TRBV7-8; d_gene: NA; abundance: many; j_gene: TRBJ1-1; CDR3aa: CASSFAGGTEAFF; CDR3nt: TGTGCCAGCAGCTTCGCCGGGGGCACTGAAGCTTTCTTT
v_gene: TRBV10-3; d_gene: NA; abundance: many; j_gene: TRBJ2-7; CDR3aa: CAISERESGASHEQYF; CDR3nt: TGTGCCATCAGTGAACGGGAGAGCGGTGCTAGCCACGAGCAGTACTTC
v_gene: TRBV19; d_gene: NA; abundance: many; j_gene: TRBJ2-3; CDR3aa: CASSIQSPDTQYF; CDR3nt: TGTGCCAGTAGTATTCAATCCCCAGATACGCAGTATTTT
v_gene: TRBV20-1; d_gene: TRBD2; abundance: many; j_gene: TRBJ2-2; CDR3aa: CSARGRGRAFPGELSF; CDR3nt: TGCAGTGCTAGAGGACGCGGGAGGGCATTTCCCGGGGAGCTGTCTTTT
v_gene: TRBV25-1; d_gene: TRBD2; abundance: few; j_gene: TRBJ2-1; CDR3aa: CATNTGLAGVGEQFF; CDR3nt: TGTGCCACCAACACGGGACTAGCGGGAGTGGGTGAGCAGTTCTTC
v_gene: TRBV11-2; d_gene: NA; abundance: few; j_gene: TRBJ2-2; CDR3aa: CASSLDRPHTGELFF; CDR3nt: TGTGCCAGCAGCTTAGATAGGCCGCACACCGGGGAGCTGTTTTTT
v_gene: TRBV6-4; d_gene: NA; abundance: many; j_gene: TRBJ2-2; CDR3aa: CASSGNTNTGELFF; CDR3nt: TGTGCCAGCTCGGGGAACACGAACACCGGGGAGCTGTTTTTT
v_gene: TRBV11-2; d_gene: NA; abundance: NA; j_gene: TRBJ1-2; CDR3aa: CASSSRGGGLNYGYTF; CDR3nt: TGTGCCAGCAGCTCTCGGGGCGGGGGGCTCAACTATGGCTACACCTTC
v_gene: TRBV11-3; d_gene: NA; abundance: many; j_gene: TRBJ2-2; CDR3aa: CASSLGVLGAGELFF; CDR3nt: TGTGCCAGCAGCTTAGGGGTATTGGGTGCCGGGGAGCTGTTTTTT
v_gene: TRBV6-5; d_gene: NA; abundance: few; j_gene: TRBJ2-2; CDR3aa: CASSYSGPGELFF; CDR3nt: TGTGCCAGCAGTTATTCGGGTCCCGGGGAGCTGTTTTTT
v_gene: TRBV5-1; d_gene: NA; abundance: NA; j_gene: TRBJ2-2; CDR3aa: CASSLEGQGTGELFF; CDR3nt: TGCGCCAGCAGCTTGGAAGGGCAGGGCACCGGGGAGCTGTTTTTT
v_gene: TRBV12-5; d_gene: NA; abundance: many; j_gene: TRBJ2-1; CDR3aa: CASGAGLDNEQFF; CDR3nt: TGTGCTAGTGGGGCAGGATTAGACAATGAGCAGTTCTTC
v_gene: TRBV28; d_gene: TRBD2; abundance: NA; j_gene: TRBJ2-7; CDR3aa: CASRPLGLGILEQYF; CDR3nt: TGTGCCAGCAGACCTCTGGGACTAGGGATCCTCGAGCAGTACTTC
v_gene: TRBV18; d_gene: NA; abundance: NA; j_gene: TRBJ1-1; CDR3aa: CASSPQGSYTEAFF; CDR3nt: TGTGCCAGCTCACCACAGGGATCGTACACTGAAGCTTTCTTT
v_gene: TRBV9; d_gene: NA; abundance: many; j_gene: TRBJ2-2; CDR3aa: CASSVLTDVTGELFF; CDR3nt: TGTGCCAGCAGCGTTCTGACAGACGTCACCGGGGAGCTGTTTTTT
v_gene: TRBV19; d_gene: NA; abundance: many; j_gene: TRBJ2-3; CDR3aa: CASSIGGFTDTQYF; CDR3nt: TGTGCCAGTAGTATTGGGGGATTCACAGATACGCAGTATTTT